This record concerns one T cell receptor beta chain sequence. This entry comes from a study of control samples from healthy donors and cancer patients. V was pared by 1 base and J by 4 bases, with 13 bases between. This CDR3 is 14 amino acids long. Germline V gene sequence: CDR1 GTSNPN, CDR2 SVGIG (reference sequence). Assay used: immunoSEQ multiplex PCR; TCRdb lists only in-frame clones, some missing. This sample has 100,000 to 150,000 clones, with approximately 90% found just once. This TCR was recovered from a man under 40 in good health. The sequenced material came from blood. The gene calls are TRBV30 and TRBJ1-1; the D is unclear. CDR3 in DNA: TGTGCCTGGAGTGAGAAGGGCCTTGGCACTGAAGCTTTCTTT. Translating gives CAWSEKGLGTEAFF.